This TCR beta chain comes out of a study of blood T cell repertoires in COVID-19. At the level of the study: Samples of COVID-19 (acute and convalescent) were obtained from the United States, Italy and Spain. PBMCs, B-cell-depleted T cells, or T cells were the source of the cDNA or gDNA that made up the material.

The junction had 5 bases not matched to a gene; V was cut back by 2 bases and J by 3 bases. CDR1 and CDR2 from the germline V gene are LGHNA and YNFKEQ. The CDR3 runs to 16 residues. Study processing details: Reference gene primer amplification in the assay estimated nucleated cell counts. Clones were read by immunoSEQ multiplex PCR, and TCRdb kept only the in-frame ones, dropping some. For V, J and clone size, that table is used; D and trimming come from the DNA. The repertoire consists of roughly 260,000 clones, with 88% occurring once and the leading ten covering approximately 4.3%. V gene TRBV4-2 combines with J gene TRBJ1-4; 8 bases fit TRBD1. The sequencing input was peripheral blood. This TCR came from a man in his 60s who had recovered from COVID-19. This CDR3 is CASSQSGGRANEKLFF. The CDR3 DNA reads TGTGCCAGCAGCCAATCAGGGGGCAGGGCTAATGAAAAACTGTTTTTT.